This T cell receptor (beta chain) derives from a study of T cell responses to AZD1222 COVID-19 vaccine. Study-wide findings and caveats: At 160-218 and 743-854, vaccine-associated CD4 TCRs were dominant, and they spanned spike.

The repertoire was sequenced with immunoSEQ multiplex PCR; TCRdb's copy has only in-frame clones and lacks some. The table records around 150,000 clones, around nine tenths of them present only once. For this clone: Its antigen is not known.

Material: peripheral blood, obtained on day 0 of AZD1222 vaccination. This TCR came from an adult in good health.

Here the CDR3 reads CATRDSGSNEQFF. In DNA form, the CDR3 reads TGTGCCACCAGAGATAGCGGGAGCAATGAGCAGTTCTTC. The chain recombines TRBV24-1 with TRBJ2-1; 9 bases align to TRBD2. Germline V gives CDR1 KGHDR, CDR2 SFDVKD. The CDR3 consists of 13 residues. J gave up 6 bases and V 7 bases, and 3 bases lay outside the gene matches.